This TCR beta chain stems from a study of cytomegalovirus exposure and HLA in healthy donors. Notes on the study in general: Fewer N-insertions than the roughly 670-donor mean were reportedly shown by an Asian-associated ancestry cluster in a later analysis. Most subjects' HLA-A and HLA-B alleles were reportedly predicted from TCR beta sequences.

Primers: 60 Vbeta forward and 13 Jbeta reverse. TCRdb's table, derived via immunoSEQ multiplex PCR, lists solely in-frame clones and lacks some. This sample has about 160,000 clones, with roughly two thirds found just once. Among the donors, all were healthy bone marrow donors. Germline-derived CDR1 and CDR2 are MNHNS and SASEGT. This CDR3 comprises 14 residues. Between the trimmed V and J ends, which lost 5 bases and 2 bases, there was a span of 12 bases. About this clone: Antigen: not known.

This clonotype was obtained from a woman younger than 45 in good health and CMV-seronegative. The V call is TRBV6-1, the J call TRBJ1-1, with D possibly TRBD1 on 5 matching bases. The material sequenced was PBMCs. The CDR3 loop reads CASSRGGRNTEAFF. Here the CDR3 DNA reads TGTGCCAGCAGTCGGGGCGGGAGAAACACTGAAGCTTTCTTT.